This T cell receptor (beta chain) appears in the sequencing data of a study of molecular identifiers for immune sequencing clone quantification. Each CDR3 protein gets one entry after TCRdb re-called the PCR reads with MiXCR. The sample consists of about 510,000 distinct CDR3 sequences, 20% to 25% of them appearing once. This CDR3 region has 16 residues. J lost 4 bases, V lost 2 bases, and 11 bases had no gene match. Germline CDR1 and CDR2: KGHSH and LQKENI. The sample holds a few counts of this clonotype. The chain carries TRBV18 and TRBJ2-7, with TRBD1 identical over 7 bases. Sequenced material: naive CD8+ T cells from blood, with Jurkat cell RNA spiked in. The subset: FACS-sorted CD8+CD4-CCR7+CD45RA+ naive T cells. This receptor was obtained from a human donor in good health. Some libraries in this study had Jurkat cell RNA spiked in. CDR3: CASSPSFDRVLYEQYF. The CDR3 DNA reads TGTGCCAGCTCACCATCCTTCGACAGGGTGTTATACGAGCAGTACTTC.